These T cell receptor beta chains were read from a single sample in a study of post-analysis software for immune sequencing data. TCRdb called the PCR reads again in MiXCR, with one record for every CDR3 protein. The sample gives hundreds of thousands of distinct CDR3 sequences, about 32% of which show up once; approximately 0.55% is in the top ten. Material: blood. These receptors originate from a girl between 5 and 17 years old with multiple sclerosis. Both conserved end residues are part of each CDR3. Fields, in order: V gene, D gene, clone size, J gene, CDR3 DNA, CDR3 protein. The D gene is left open where the match is weak. Some rows have no size entry. The others give once, few or many, or a class for an expanded clone.

V gene: TRBV20-1; D gene: TRBD1; clone size: NA; J gene: TRBJ2-7; CDR3 DNA: TGCAGTGCTAACCACCCGGGACAGGGCAACTACGAGCAGTACTTC; CDR3 protein: CSANHPGQGNYEQYF
V gene: TRBV10-3; D gene: NA; clone size: few; J gene: TRBJ1-5; CDR3 DNA: TGTGCCATCAGTGATCCGGGGGCGCAGCCCCAGCATTTT; CDR3 protein: CAISDPGAQPQHF
V gene: TRBV5-8; D gene: NA; clone size: NA; J gene: TRBJ2-3; CDR3 DNA: TGTGCCAGCAGCCACGGCAGGGGTGATGAAGATACGCAGTATTTT; CDR3 protein: CASSHGRGDEDTQYF
V gene: TRBV4-3; D gene: NA; clone size: NA; J gene: TRBJ2-5; CDR3 DNA: TGCGCCAGCAGCCAAGATGCGGGGGCTCCCCAAGAGACCCAGTACTTC; CDR3 protein: CASSQDAGAPQETQYF
V gene: TRBV29-1; D gene: NA; clone size: many; J gene: TRBJ2-1; CDR3 DNA: TGCAGCGTTGCTGCGGGGTTGAATGAGCAGTTCTTC; CDR3 protein: CSVAAGLNEQFF
V gene: TRBV21-1; D gene: NA; clone size: few; J gene: TRBJ2-3; CDR3 DNA: TGTGCCAGCAGCAAGAGTAGCGGGGCGGGGACGCAGTATTTT; CDR3 protein: CASSKSSGAGTQYF
V gene: TRBV28; D gene: NA; clone size: few; J gene: TRBJ1-5; CDR3 DNA: TGTGCCAGCAGTCCCATGGACAGTAATCAGCCCCAGCATTTT; CDR3 protein: CASSPMDSNQPQHF
V gene: TRBV5-1; D gene: NA; clone size: few; J gene: TRBJ2-5; CDR3 DNA: TGCGCCAGCAGCCCTAGAGGGAGCGCTGGAGAGACCCAGTACTTC; CDR3 protein: CASSPRGSAGETQYF
V gene: TRBV7-9; D gene: TRBD1; clone size: few; J gene: TRBJ2-5; CDR3 DNA: TGTGCCAGCAGACAGACAGGGATAGGACAAGAGACCCAGTACTTC; CDR3 protein: CASRQTGIGQETQYF
V gene: TRBV6-6; D gene: NA; clone size: NA; J gene: TRBJ2-2; CDR3 DNA: TGTGCCAGCAGTTACACGACCGGGACATTGAACACCGGGGAGCTGTTTTTT; CDR3 protein: CASSYTTGTLNTGELFF
V gene: TRBV12-3/TRBV12-4; D gene: NA; clone size: NA; J gene: TRBJ1-4; CDR3 DNA: TGTGCCAGCAGTCCTGTAAAGGGAGCCTCTCAGACAACTAATGAAAAACTGTTTTTT; CDR3 protein: CASSPVKGASQTTNEKLFF
V gene: TRBV27; D gene: NA; clone size: NA; J gene: TRBJ2-7; CDR3 DNA: TGTGCCAGCAGTTATAATGGAGGACGGGGCCGTCCCGAGCAGTACTTC; CDR3 protein: CASSYNGGRGRPEQYF
V gene: TRBV4-1; D gene: NA; clone size: NA; J gene: TRBJ1-5; CDR3 DNA: TGCGCCAGCAGCGATCGACTGGATAGCAATCAGCCCCAGCATTTT; CDR3 protein: CASSDRLDSNQPQHF
V gene: TRBV29-1; D gene: NA; clone size: few; J gene: TRBJ2-3; CDR3 DNA: TGCAGCGCCCAGGGTTTCGATACGCAGTATTTT; CDR3 protein: CSAQGFDTQYF
V gene: TRBV24-1; D gene: NA; clone size: NA; J gene: TRBJ1-1; CDR3 DNA: TGTGCCACCAGTGAAGGTTTGGGACGGAGCGCCGAAGCTTTCTTT; CDR3 protein: CATSEGLGRSAEAFF
V gene: TRBV5-1; D gene: NA; clone size: many; J gene: TRBJ2-3; CDR3 DNA: TGCGCCAGCAGCATGACAGATACGCAGTATTTT; CDR3 protein: CASSMTDTQYF
V gene: TRBV29-1; D gene: NA; clone size: few; J gene: TRBJ2-4; CDR3 DNA: TGCAGCGTCGCGATTGAGGCGGGGAACATTCAGTACTTC; CDR3 protein: CSVAIEAGNIQYF
V gene: TRBV5-1; D gene: NA; clone size: NA; J gene: TRBJ2-3; CDR3 DNA: TGCGCCAGCAGCTTGGGTACAGGGACCGTCACAGATACGCAGTATTTT; CDR3 protein: CASSLGTGTVTDTQYF
V gene: TRBV6-1; D gene: TRBD1; clone size: NA; J gene: TRBJ1-4; CDR3 DNA: TGTGCCAGCAGTGAAGCCCAGGGGGCCTTCACTAATGAAAAACTGTTTTTT; CDR3 protein: CASSEAQGAFTNEKLFF
V gene: TRBV28; D gene: NA; clone size: NA; J gene: TRBJ2-5; CDR3 DNA: TGTGCCAGCAGTCAACAACAGGGAGGGGAGACCCAGTACTTC; CDR3 protein: CASSQQQGGETQYF
V gene: TRBV20-1; D gene: TRBD2; clone size: NA; J gene: TRBJ2-7; CDR3 DNA: TGCAGTGCCCCCCTTGGGGGGGAGAGCTCCTACGAGCAGTACTTC; CDR3 protein: CSAPLGGESSYEQYF
V gene: TRBV29-1; D gene: NA; clone size: NA; J gene: TRBJ2-3; CDR3 DNA: TGCAGCGTATATTTAGTGGGAGATACGCAGTATTTT; CDR3 protein: CSVYLVGDTQYF
V gene: TRBV28; D gene: NA; clone size: many; J gene: TRBJ2-7; CDR3 DNA: TGTGCCAGCAGACGACGCAACACGGGTATCCACTCCTACGAGCAGTACTTC; CDR3 protein: CASRRRNTGIHSYEQYF
V gene: TRBV20-1; D gene: TRBD2; clone size: NA; J gene: TRBJ2-5; CDR3 DNA: TGCAGTGCTTACTACCAGGGAGGGGTCGAGACCCAGTACTTC; CDR3 protein: CSAYYQGGVETQYF
V gene: TRBV5-1; D gene: NA; clone size: many; J gene: TRBJ1-2; CDR3 DNA: TGCGCCAGCAGCTTGACAGACTATGGCTACACCTTC; CDR3 protein: CASSLTDYGYTF
V gene: TRBV7-9; D gene: TRBD1; clone size: NA; J gene: TRBJ1-2; CDR3 DNA: TGTGCCAGCAGCTTGACCCCCGGACAGGGAGAGAGCTATGGCTACACCTTC; CDR3 protein: CASSLTPGQGESYGYTF
V gene: TRBV7-9; D gene: NA; clone size: NA; J gene: TRBJ2-7; CDR3 DNA: TGTGCCAGCAGCTCACCGGGACGGTCGAGCTCCTACGAGCAGTACTTC; CDR3 protein: CASSSPGRSSSYEQYF
V gene: TRBV20-1; D gene: TRBD1; clone size: many; J gene: TRBJ2-5; CDR3 DNA: TGCAGTGCTGCGACCGGGACAGGTCAAGAGACCCAGTACTTC; CDR3 protein: CSAATGTGQETQYF
V gene: TRBV18; D gene: TRBD1; clone size: few; J gene: TRBJ1-1; CDR3 DNA: TGTGCCAGCTCATCGGGCCTACAGGGGCGTGGAGAAGCTTTCTTT; CDR3 protein: CASSSGLQGRGEAFF
V gene: TRBV12-3/TRBV12-4; D gene: NA; clone size: few; J gene: TRBJ2-2; CDR3 DNA: TGTGCCAGCAGTTTTCAAGGCTCGAACACCGGGGAGCTGTTTTTT; CDR3 protein: CASSFQGSNTGELFF
V gene: TRBV20-1; D gene: NA; clone size: NA; J gene: TRBJ1-1; CDR3 DNA: TGCAGTGCTGGGGCTGGGTTGAACACTGAAGCTTTCTTT; CDR3 protein: CSAGAGLNTEAFF
V gene: TRBV20-1; D gene: NA; clone size: few; J gene: TRBJ2-7; CDR3 DNA: TGCAGTGCTAGAGATCTTGGCGGTCCGGTGGACGAGCAGTACTTC; CDR3 protein: CSARDLGGPVDEQYF
V gene: TRBV10-3; D gene: NA; clone size: many; J gene: TRBJ2-1; CDR3 DNA: TGTGCCATCGGGGGGAATGTCCCCAATGAGCAGTTCTTC; CDR3 protein: CAIGGNVPNEQFF
V gene: TRBV28; D gene: NA; clone size: NA; J gene: TRBJ1-2; CDR3 DNA: TGTGCCAGCAGGGGGATAACCGACGGTTACTATGGCTACACCTTC; CDR3 protein: CASRGITDGYYGYTF
V gene: TRBV2; D gene: NA; clone size: NA; J gene: TRBJ2-4; CDR3 DNA: TGTGCCAGCAGCCAGGAGAAGATAGCCAAAAACATTCAGTACTTC; CDR3 protein: CASSQEKIAKNIQYF
V gene: TRBV7-9; D gene: TRBD1; clone size: NA; J gene: TRBJ2-2; CDR3 DNA: TGTGCCAGCAGACGAGATGGGACAGACTTGACCGGGGAGCTGTTTTTT; CDR3 protein: CASRRDGTDLTGELFF
V gene: TRBV27; D gene: TRBD1; clone size: NA; J gene: TRBJ1-6; CDR3 DNA: TGTGCCGGCAGTTTCTCGGGACAGGAAAATTCACCCCTCCACTTT; CDR3 protein: CAGSFSGQENSPLHF